This T cell receptor beta chain was captured by sequencing in a study of blood T cell repertoires in COVID-19 (dated by TCRdb to about 2020). About the investigation overall: Samples covering the acute and convalescent phases of COVID-19 were provided by collaborators in the United States, Italy and Spain. The repertoires were released in a freely available public database meant as a resource for research on the immune response to SARS-CoV-2. The samples were drawn from the first 160 participants of the ongoing ImmuneRACE study and from some 1,300 subjects provided by 6 global collaborators. The dataset comprised deeply sampled blood TCRbeta repertoires from subjects exposed to, actively infected with, or recovered from COVID-19. The prospective study material was composed of cDNA or gDNA derived from T cells, B-cell-depleted T cells, or PBMCs. A de-identified subject ID, COVID-19 status, age in years and sex were almost always included in the sample metadata. Where available, HLA class I and class II types were taken from metadata supplied by the sample provider and were not determined by assay-based typing.

The immunoSEQ Assay, a bias-controlled multiplex PCR, was used to amplify TCRbeta CDR3 regions from genomic DNA. In the authors' own workflow: The number of nucleated cells in each sample was estimated by amplification of reference gene primers within the assay. To quantify the absolute abundance of each unique TCRbeta CDR3 rearrangement, sequence reads were collapsed and filtered. Productive Simpson clonality was computed per sample as the square root of Simpson's diversity index over productive rearrangements. TCRdb retrieved this table from immuneACCESS and kept in-frame rearrangements only. Not all clones are present; in checked studies, unresolved V genes account for under half, and no reason is known for the remainder. That table furnishes V, J and clone size, whereas the DNA furnished D and trimming. This sample holds roughly 79,000 clones; approximately 90% were observed only once. The top ten clonotypes cover approximately 4.9% of the sample.

Points the paper makes about the study in general: The quantity of clinical and demographic metadata differed by source and by participant and was supplied without curation.

Concerning this clone: No antigen is known for it. Per-base qualities were not stored, and no clone one base away is much larger.

The collaborating institutions used their own protocols to collect whole blood in K2EDTA tubes. For TCRbeta analysis, collaborators shipped samples in one of three forms: frozen whole blood, isolated PBMCs, or DNA extracted from either of those sample types. V was cut back by 2 bases and J by 1 base, leaving a gap of 15 bases between them. CDR1 and CDR2 are read off the germline V gene as MNHNS and SASEGT. The CDR3, cysteine through phenylalanine, is 17 amino acids long. Only the CDR3 DNA stays, 51 bases, in frame from base 1. The rearrangement combines TRBV6-1 with TRBJ2-1; possibly the D gene is TRBD2, per 7 matching bases. This TCR came from a woman of 80 years or more with active or convalescent COVID-19. Sequencing was done on a sample of peripheral blood. The CDR3 loop reads CASSERGEGRSYNEQFF. At the DNA level, the sequence is TGTGCCAGCAGTGAAAGGGGGGAGGGAAGGTCCTACAATGAGCAGTTCTTC.